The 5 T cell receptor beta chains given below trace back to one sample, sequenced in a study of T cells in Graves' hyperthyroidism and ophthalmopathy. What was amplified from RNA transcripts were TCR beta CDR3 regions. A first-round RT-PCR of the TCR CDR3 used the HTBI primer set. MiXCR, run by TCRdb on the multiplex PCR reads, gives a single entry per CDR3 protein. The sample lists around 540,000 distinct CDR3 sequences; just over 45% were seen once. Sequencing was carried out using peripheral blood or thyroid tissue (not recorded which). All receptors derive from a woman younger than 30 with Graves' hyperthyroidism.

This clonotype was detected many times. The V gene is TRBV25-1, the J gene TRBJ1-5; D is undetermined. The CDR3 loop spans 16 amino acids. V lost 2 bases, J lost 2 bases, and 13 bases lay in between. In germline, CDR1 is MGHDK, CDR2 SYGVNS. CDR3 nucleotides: TGTGCCAGCAGTGAACTCGACACCCTGGGCAATCAGCCCCAGCATTTT. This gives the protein CASSELDTLGNQPQHF. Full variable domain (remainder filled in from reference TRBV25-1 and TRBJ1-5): EADIYQTPRYLVIGTGKKITLECSQTMGHDKMYWYQQDPGMELHLIHYSYGVNSTEKGDLSSESTVSRIRTEHFPLTLESARPSHTSQYLCASSELDTLGNQPQHFGDGTRLSIL.

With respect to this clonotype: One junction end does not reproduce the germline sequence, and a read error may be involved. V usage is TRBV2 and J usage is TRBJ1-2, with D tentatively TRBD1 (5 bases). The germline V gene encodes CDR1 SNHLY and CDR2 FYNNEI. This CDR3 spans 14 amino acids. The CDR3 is CVSSGLGGDYGYTF. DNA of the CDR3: TGTGTCAGCAGTGGGCTCGGGGGAGACTATGGCTACACCTTC. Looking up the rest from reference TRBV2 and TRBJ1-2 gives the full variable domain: EPEVTQTPSHQVTQMGQEVILRCVPISNHLYFYWYRQILGQKVEFLVSFYNNEISEKSEIFDDQFSVERPDGSNFTLKIRSTKLEDSAMYFCVSSGLGGDYGYTFGSGTRLTVV.

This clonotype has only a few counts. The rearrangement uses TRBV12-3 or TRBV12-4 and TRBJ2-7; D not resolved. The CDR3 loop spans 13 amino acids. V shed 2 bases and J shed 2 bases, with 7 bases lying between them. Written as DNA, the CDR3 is TGTGCCAGCAGTTTAAACAGAGCCTACGAGCAGTACTTC. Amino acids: CASSLNRAYEQYF.

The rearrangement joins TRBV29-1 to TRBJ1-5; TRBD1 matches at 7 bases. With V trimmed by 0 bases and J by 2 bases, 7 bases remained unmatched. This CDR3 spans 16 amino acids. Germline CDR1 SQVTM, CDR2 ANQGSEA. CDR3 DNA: TGCAGCGTTGAAGACCAGGGGGGAGATGGCAATCAGCCCCAGCATTTT. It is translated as CSVEDQGGDGNQPQHF.

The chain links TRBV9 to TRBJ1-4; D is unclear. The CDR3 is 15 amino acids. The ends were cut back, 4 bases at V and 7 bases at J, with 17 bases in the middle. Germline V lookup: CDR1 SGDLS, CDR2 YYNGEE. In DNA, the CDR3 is TGTGCCAGCAGCCTCGACCTAGGACGTGGTGAAAAACTGTTTTTT. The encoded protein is CASSLDLGRGEKLFF.